The source of this TCR beta chain is a study of blood T cell repertoires in COVID-19 (dated by TCRdb to 2019 to 2021). Describing the broader study: Samples from collaborators originated in the United States, Italy and Spain and spanned both the acute and convalescent phases of COVID-19. The material from the prospective study consisted of cDNA or gDNA derived from T cells, B-cell-depleted T cells, or PBMCs. The dataset comprised deeply sampled blood TCRbeta repertoires from subjects exposed to, actively infected with, or recovered from COVID-19. A freely available public database, intended as a resource for researchers studying the immune response to SARS-CoV-2, is where the repertoires were released. The samples were drawn from two sources: the first 160 participants of the ongoing ImmuneRACE study, and 1,254 subjects contributed by 6 global collaborators. A de-identified subject ID, COVID-19 status, age in years and sex were almost always included in the sample metadata. Where available, HLA class I and class II types were taken from metadata supplied by the sample provider and were not determined by assay-based typing.

Beyond this particular receptor, the publication reports: How much clinical and demographic metadata was included differed by source and by participant, and the metadata was provided uncurated.

The CDR1 and CDR2 encoded by the germline V gene (reference sequence) are LNHNV and YYDKDF. V loses 0 bases of germline sequence and J loses 7 bases, and the interval between the two ends is 21 bases. The CDR3 numbers 17 residues from cysteine through phenylalanine. The CDR3 DNA has 51 bases and is translated from base 1. As regards this clone: Its binding antigen is unknown. No much larger clonotype is one base removed from it; base qualities were not supplied.

Each collaborating institution followed its own protocols to collect whole blood in K2EDTA tubes. For TCRbeta analysis, collaborators shipped samples in one of three forms: frozen whole blood, isolated PBMCs, or DNA extracted from either of those sample types. TCRbeta CDR3 regions were amplified from genomic DNA by means of the immunoSEQ Assay, a bias-controlled multiplex PCR. Regarding the original processing steps: The number of nucleated cells in each sample was estimated by amplification of reference gene primers within the assay. To quantify the absolute abundance of each unique TCRbeta CDR3 rearrangement, sequence reads were collapsed and filtered. For each sample, productive Simpson clonality was calculated as the square root of Simpson's diversity index over productive rearrangements. In TCRdb, the immuneACCESS table is reduced to in-frame sequences with V and J assigned. These tables do not hold every clone; where another copy was compared, an unresolved V gene accounts for under half, and the others remain unexplained. D and trimming were read from the DNA, whereas the V and J calls and clone size are those reported in that table. Present in this sample are approximately 60,000 clones, roughly 83% of which were seen just once. The ten largest clones capture approximately 15% of the sample.

The origin of this receptor is an older man with active COVID-19. Sequenced: peripheral blood. This sequence uses TRBV15 and TRBJ2-5; a tentative D call is TRBD2 (5 bases match). DNA sequence: TGTGCCACCAGCAGAGATATAGCTACTTGGGGTAGCGTGACCCAGTACTTC. This gives the protein CATSRDIATWGSVTQYF.